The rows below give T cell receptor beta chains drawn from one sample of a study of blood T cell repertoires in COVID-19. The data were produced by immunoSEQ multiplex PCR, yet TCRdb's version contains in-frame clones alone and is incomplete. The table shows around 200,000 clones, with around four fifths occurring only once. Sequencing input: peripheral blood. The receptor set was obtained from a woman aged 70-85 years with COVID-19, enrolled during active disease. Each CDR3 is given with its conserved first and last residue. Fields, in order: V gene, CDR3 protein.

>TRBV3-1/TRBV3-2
CASSLLRDRGFQETQYF
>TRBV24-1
CATSDLSHGYTF
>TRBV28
CASRDRVNYGYTF
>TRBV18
CASSPPDSYGYTF
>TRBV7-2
CASSPGQPNSPLHF
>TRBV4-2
CASSPWASGGYTF
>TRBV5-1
CASSLAGDGYTF
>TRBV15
CATSRDVRGDEKLFF
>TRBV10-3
CAISVTDSTEAFF
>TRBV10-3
CAISKTDNTGELFF
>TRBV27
CASRSGTSGSNNEQFF
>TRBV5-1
CASSSGSYNEQFF
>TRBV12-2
CASRTRGGCGYTF
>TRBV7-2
CATSKQGTDTQYF
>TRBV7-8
CASSPDLAGGTDTQYF
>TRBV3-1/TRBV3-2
CASSQVGGTGVNSPLHF
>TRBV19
CASSTGQGYNEQFF
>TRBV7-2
CASSLAQGGYNEQFF
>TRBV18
CASSRFEGSYNEQFF
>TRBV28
CASLQGMRYSNQPQHF
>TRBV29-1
CSVEGTSGSSYNEQFF
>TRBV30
CAWSDRGHGYGYTF
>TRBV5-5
CASSPSIGTGGSYGYTF
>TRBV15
CATREGGMNTEAFF
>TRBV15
CATSRPSARGSYGYTF
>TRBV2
CASGHPEAFF
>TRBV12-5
CASGRGQGVQETQYF
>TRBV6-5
CASSLAGGPTGAFF
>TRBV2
CASSESGRF
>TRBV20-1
CSASGRQRSNQPQHF
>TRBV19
CASSLKEAGGDTQYF
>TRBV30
CAWNVWGEVSTEAFF
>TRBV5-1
CASSGSGGQGEKLFF
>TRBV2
CASSFGTGDKAFF
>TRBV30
CAWQLAGAYNEQFF
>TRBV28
CAENSTVCGRSEQFF
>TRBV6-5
CASRTATLYTF
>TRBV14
CASSHFGGRIYEQYF
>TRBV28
CASSSPGQGAGRREQYF
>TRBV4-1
CASSLETSQRGNTIYF
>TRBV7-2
CASSLVSRVNTGELFF
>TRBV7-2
CASSTRRGAETQYF
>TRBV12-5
CASGLVRGGLNTEAFF
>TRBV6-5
CASSQAGVSSYEQYF
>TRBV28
CASSLPQGGPYEQYF
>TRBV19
CASSQKQGNHEQYF
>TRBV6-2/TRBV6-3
CASSRMDRDYGYTF
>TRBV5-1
CASSLTDRTGGYTF
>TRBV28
CASSRDKTGNSPLHF
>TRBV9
CASSPRLGIYEQYF
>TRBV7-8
CASSLVPSREQFF
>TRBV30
CAWSGNSGNTIYF
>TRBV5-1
CASSLVGREETQYF
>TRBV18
CASSPPDAGTSAWREQFF